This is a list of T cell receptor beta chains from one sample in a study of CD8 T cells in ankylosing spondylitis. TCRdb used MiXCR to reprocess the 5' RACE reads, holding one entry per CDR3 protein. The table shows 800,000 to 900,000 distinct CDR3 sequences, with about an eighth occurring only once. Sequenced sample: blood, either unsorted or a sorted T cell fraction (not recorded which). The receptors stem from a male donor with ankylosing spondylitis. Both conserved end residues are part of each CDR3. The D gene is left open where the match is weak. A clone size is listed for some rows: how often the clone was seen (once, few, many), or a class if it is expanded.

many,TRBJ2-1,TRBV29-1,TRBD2,TGCAGCGTTGAAAGGTCTAGCGGATTTACCTACAATGAGCAGTTCTTC,CSVERSSGFTYNEQFF
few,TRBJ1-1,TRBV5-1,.,TGCGCCAGCACCCAGGTGGATATGAACACTGAAGCTTTCTTT,CASTQVDMNTEAFF
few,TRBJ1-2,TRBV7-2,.,TGTGCCAGCAGCTTAGATTTCTCGGGCGGCTACACCTTC,CASSLDFSGGYTF
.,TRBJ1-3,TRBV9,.,TGTGCCAGCAGCGACGGGAGCTCTGGAAACACCATATATTTT,CASSDGSSGNTIYF
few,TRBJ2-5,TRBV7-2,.,TGTGCCAGCAGCTTCGCGGGAATGGAGACCCAGTACTTC,CASSFAGMETQYF
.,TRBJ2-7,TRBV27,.,TGTGCCAGCAGTTTATTTGGGCAGCAGAGCTACGAGCAGTACTTC,CASSLFGQQSYEQYF
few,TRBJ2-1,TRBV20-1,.,TGCAGTGCTACACTCTCGGTCTACGATGAGCAGTTCTTC,CSATLSVYDEQFF
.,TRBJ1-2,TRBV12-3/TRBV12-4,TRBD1,TGTGCCAGCAGTCCCTACAGGGGGTATGGCTACACCTTC,CASSPYRGYGYTF
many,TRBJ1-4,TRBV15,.,TGTGCCACCAGCAGAGTGGGCGAAAAACTGTTTTTT,CATSRVGEKLFF
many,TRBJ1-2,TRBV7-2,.,TGTGCCAGCAGCCCCCAAACATTCAATGGCTACACCTTC,CASSPQTFNGYTF
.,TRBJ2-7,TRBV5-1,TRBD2,TGCGCCAGCAACTTTGGCCTAGCGGGAGCGAACGAGCAGTACTTC,CASNFGLAGANEQYF
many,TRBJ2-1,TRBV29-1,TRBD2,TGCAGCGTTGAAGACCGGGGGGGGAGTTACAATGAGCAGTTCTTC,CSVEDRGGSYNEQFF
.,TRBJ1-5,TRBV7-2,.,TGTGCCAGCAGCTTAATGTCAGGGGCTGAGCAGCCCCAGCATTTT,CASSLMSGAEQPQHF